The rows below give T cell receptor beta chains drawn from one sample of a study of control samples from healthy donors and cancer patients. The data were produced by immunoSEQ multiplex PCR, yet TCRdb's version contains in-frame clones alone and is incomplete. The sample yields about 85,000 clones, around nine tenths seen once. The specimen was blood. Receptors originate from a man in his forties or fifties in good health. Both conserved end residues are part of each CDR3. D genes are given only for firm matches. The listing skips clone size in some rows; elsewhere it reads once, few, many or a size class.

J	V	size	D	CDR3	DNA
TRBJ1-6	TRBV18	NA	NA	CASSPSQGDSPLHF	TGTGCCAGCTCACCAAGTCAGGGAGATTCACCCCTCCACTTT
TRBJ2-5	TRBV14	NA	NA	CASSQEWTEETQYF	TGTGCCAGCAGCCAAGAGTGGACGGAAGAGACCCAGTACTTC
TRBJ2-1	TRBV11-3	NA	TRBD1	CASSSLARQGSSYNEQFF	TGTGCCAGCAGCTCCTTAGCCAGACAGGGGTCCTCCTACAATGAGCAGTTCTTC
TRBJ1-2	TRBV6-1	NA	TRBD1	CASSELGTGKDGYTF	TGTGCCAGCAGTGAATTAGGGACAGGGAAGGATGGCTACACCTTC
TRBJ1-4	TRBV6-5	NA	NA	CASKGGWGNEKLFF	TGTGCCAGCAAGGGTGGATGGGGTAATGAAAAACTGTTTTTT
TRBJ1-5	TRBV3-1/TRBV3-2	NA	NA	CASSPRLGGSQPQHF	TGTGCCAGCAGCCCCCGATTGGGGGGCAGTCAGCCCCAGCATTTT
TRBJ2-6	TRBV11-3	NA	NA	CASTHRGWANVLTF	TGTGCCAGCACCCACCGAGGGTGGGCCAACGTCCTGACTTTC
TRBJ2-7	TRBV30	NA	NA	CAWSAAWGVREQYF	TGTGCCTGGAGTGCCGCCTGGGGTGTCCGGGAGCAGTACTTC
TRBJ2-1	TRBV4-2	NA	TRBD2	CASSQTQRGQYNEQFF	TGTGCCAGCAGCCAAACTCAGCGGGGGCAGTACAATGAGCAGTTCTTC
TRBJ1-1	TRBV29-1	NA	NA	CSVSGGYEAFF	TGCAGCGTCTCGGGGGGATATGAAGCTTTCTTT
TRBJ2-2	TRBV19	NA	NA	CASSTTTGLQANTGELFF	TGTGCCAGTAGTACAACGACGGGACTCCAGGCGAACACCGGGGAGCTGTTTTTT
TRBJ1-4	TRBV21-1	NA	NA	CASSKGDVQEKLFF	TGTGCCAGCAGCAAAGGGGATGTCCAAGAAAAACTGTTTTTT
TRBJ2-5	TRBV13	NA	TRBD2	CASSSSGRAETQYF	TGTGCCAGCAGCTCCTCGGGGAGGGCAGAGACCCAGTACTTC
TRBJ2-7	TRBV5-6	many	NA	CASSLQGRYEQYF	TGTGCCAGCAGCTTGCAGGGGAGGTACGAGCAGTACTTC
TRBJ1-5	TRBV6-4	NA	NA	CASSDGRIARQPQHF	TGTGCCAGCAGTGATGGACGGATCGCACGTCAGCCCCAGCATTTT
TRBJ2-1	TRBV11-2	NA	TRBD1	CASSFTGGADNEQFF	TGTGCCAGCAGCTTCACAGGGGGCGCCGACAATGAGCAGTTCTTC
TRBJ2-7	TRBV18	few	TRBD1	CASLPGTGSYEQYF	TGTGCCAGCTTGCCCGGGACAGGGTCTTACGAGCAGTACTTC
TRBJ2-3	TRBV5-4	NA	TRBD2	CASSLRGLGADTQYF	TGTGCCAGCAGCTTGAGGGGACTAGGGGCAGATACGCAGTATTTT
TRBJ1-5	TRBV7-9	NA	TRBD1	CASSLGQGIYSNQPQHF	TGTGCCAGCAGCTTGGGACAGGGAATTTATAGCAATCAGCCCCAGCATTTT
TRBJ1-1	TRBV2	NA	NA	CASSERPRAEAFF	TGTGCCAGCAGTGAAAGGCCCAGAGCTGAAGCTTTCTTT
TRBJ2-3	TRBV18	NA	NA	CASSRSERATDTQYF	TGTGCCAGCTCTCGCTCCGAGCGGGCCACAGATACGCAGTATTTT
TRBJ1-5	TRBV21-1	NA	NA	CASSIDRGHQPQHF	TGTGCCAGCAGCATTGACAGGGGTCATCAGCCCCAGCATTTT
TRBJ1-3	TRBV12-3/TRBV12-4	NA	NA	CASSWLEGNTIYF	TGTGCCAGCAGCTGGTTGGAGGGAAACACCATATATTTT
TRBJ2-5	TRBV18	NA	TRBD1	CASSPRDRIETQYF	TGTGCCAGCTCACCAAGGGACAGAATAGAGACCCAGTACTTC
TRBJ2-1	TRBV18	NA	NA	CASSSDYSANEQFF	TGTGCCAGCTCATCCGACTACTCGGCCAATGAGCAGTTCTTC